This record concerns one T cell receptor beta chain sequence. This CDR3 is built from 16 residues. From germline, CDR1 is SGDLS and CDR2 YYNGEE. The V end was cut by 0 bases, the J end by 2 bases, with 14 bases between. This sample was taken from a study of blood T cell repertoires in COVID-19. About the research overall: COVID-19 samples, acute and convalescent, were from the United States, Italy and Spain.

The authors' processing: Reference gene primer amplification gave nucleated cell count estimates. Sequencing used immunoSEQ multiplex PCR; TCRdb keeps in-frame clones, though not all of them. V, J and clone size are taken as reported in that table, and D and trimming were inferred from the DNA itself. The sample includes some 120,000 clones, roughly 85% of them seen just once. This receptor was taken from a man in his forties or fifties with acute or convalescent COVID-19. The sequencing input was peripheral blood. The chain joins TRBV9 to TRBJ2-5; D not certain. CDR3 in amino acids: CASSVAPRGRQETQYF. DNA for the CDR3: TGTGCCAGCAGCGTAGCCCCCCGAGGCAGACAAGAGACCCAGTACTTC.